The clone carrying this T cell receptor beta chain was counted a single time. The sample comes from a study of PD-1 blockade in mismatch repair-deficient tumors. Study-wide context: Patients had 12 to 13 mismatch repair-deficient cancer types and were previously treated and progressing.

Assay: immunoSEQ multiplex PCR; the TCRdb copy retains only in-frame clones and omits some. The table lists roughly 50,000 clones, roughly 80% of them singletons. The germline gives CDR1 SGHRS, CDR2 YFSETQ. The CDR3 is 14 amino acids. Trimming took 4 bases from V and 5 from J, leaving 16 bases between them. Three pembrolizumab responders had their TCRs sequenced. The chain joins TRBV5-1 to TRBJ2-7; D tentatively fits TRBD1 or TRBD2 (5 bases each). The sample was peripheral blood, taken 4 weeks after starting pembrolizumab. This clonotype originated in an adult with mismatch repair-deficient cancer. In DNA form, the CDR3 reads TGCGCCAGCAGCGGCACCGGGACGTACGACGAGCAGTACTTC. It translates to CASSGTGTYDEQYF.